Below, 25 T cell receptor beta chains from the same sample are listed, as sequenced in a study of blood T cells in healthy people across ages. Primed by a sample-barcoded 5' primer and a J-beta primer mix, a second PCR proceeded for 7 to 11 cycles. Using its own MiXCR run on the 5' RACE reads, TCRdb lists one record per CDR3 protein. The sample records 650,000 to 800,000 distinct CDR3 sequences, under 45% being singletons. Specimen: blood. The receptors here all came from a man aged 55 to 70 in good health.

A remark on this clonotype: One end of the junction does not line up with germline, which may come from a read error. The J gene is TRBJ1-2, the V gene TRBV6-6; D not resolved. The CDR3 is 14 residues long. Per the germline V gene, CDR1 is MNHNY and CDR2 is SVGAGI (reference sequence). This chain's CDR3 is CASSDSGRDYGYTF. The CDR3 bases are TGTGCCAGCAGTGACTCAGGACGGGACTATGGCTACACCTTC.

This clonotype was seen only a few times. The chain couples TRBV4-3 to TRBJ1-1; D remains ambiguous. The germline CDR1 and CDR2 sequences are LGHNA and YSLEER. The V end lost 0 bases, the J end lost 6 bases, and 8 bases lay between the germline ends. There are 13 residues in the CDR3. The CDR3 spells CASSQDQVSEAFF. The CDR3 nucleotides are TGCGCCAGCAGCCAAGATCAGGTATCTGAAGCTTTCTTT.

In its sample, this clonotype was seen a few times. The genes are TRBV30 and TRBJ1-6; TRBD1 is a possible D gene (5 bases). The CDR3 consists of 15 residues. Trimming stripped 0 bases from V and 9 bases from J, with 15 bases between. Germline V gene lookup returns CDR1 GTSNPN and CDR2 SVGIG (reference sequence). The DNA of the CDR3 is TGTGCCTGGAGTGTACGAGGGCAGGGAATTTCACCCCTCCACTTT. Its protein is CAWSVRGQGISPLHF.

This clonotype was seen a few times. A much larger clonotype is one base distant, so this may be a read error. J is TRBJ1-2 and V is TRBV3-1; tentatively, D is TRBD1 (5 bases). With 2 bases removed from V and 3 bases from J, the gap between germline ends came to 7 bases. The CDR3 has 13 residues. In germline, CDR1 is LGHDT, CDR2 YNNKEL (reference sequence). DNA of the CDR3: TGTGCCAGCAGCCAAATGGGGGACTATGGCTACACCTTC. Translating it yields CASSQMGDYGYTF.

The chain uses TRBV20-1 and TRBJ1-1, with 7 positions matching TRBD1. The CDR3 extends over 13 amino acids. CDR1 and CDR2 from the germline V gene are DFQATT and SNEGSKA (reference sequence). V lost 5 bases to trimming and J lost 7 bases; unmatched junction nucleotides: 10. Here the CDR3 DNA reads TGCAGTGCTGGGACAGATCTGGGCAGTGAAGCTTTCTTT. Translated: CSAGTDLGSEAFF.

A few counts support this clonotype. This chain connects TRBV30 to TRBJ2-4, with D possibly being TRBD1 or TRBD2 (6 bases each). Germline V CDR1 and CDR2: GTSNPN, SVGIG (reference sequence). There are 14 residues in the CDR3. Trimming left V 5 bases short and J 1 base short, with 12 bases between. The CDR3 here is CAWGLGGAKNIQYF. The CDR3 bases are TGTGCCTGGGGTCTAGGGGGGGCCAAAAACATTCAGTACTTC.

This clonotype occurred once. The chain uses TRBV11-2 and TRBJ2-6; 7 bases match TRBD1. The CDR3 runs to 19 residues. CDR1 and CDR2 (germline): SGHAT, FQNNGV. V trimming: 5 bases; J trimming: 3 bases; junction bases outside the gene matches: 16. The CDR3 region has the DNA TGTGCCAGCAGCCCCCGGGGACAGTATGCGACGGGTGGGGCCAACGTCCTGACTTTC. This sequence encodes CASSPRGQYATGGANVLTF.

On this clonotype: Sequence at one end of the junction differs from germline and may be a read error. The chain employs TRBV2 and TRBJ1-1; 8 bases map to TRBD1. The CDR3 length is 13 residues. From germline, CDR1 is SNHLY and CDR2 FYNNEI. The CDR3, as DNA: TGTACCAGCTCACAGGGGGAGAACACTGAAGCTTTCTTT. It yields the protein CTSSQGENTEAFF. The variable domain in full, completed from reference TRBV2 and TRBJ1-1, reads EPEVTQTPSHQVTQMGQEVILRCVPISNHLYFYWYRQILGQKVEFLVSFYNNEISEKSEIFDDQFSVERPDGSNFTLKIRSTKLEDSAMYFCTSSQGENTEAFFGQGTRLTVV.

This chain joins TRBV15 and TRBJ2-4, with 8 bases matching TRBD1. V lost 1 base, J lost 13 bases, and 12 bases stayed unmatched. The CDR3 spans 15 residues. CDR1 and CDR2 (germline): LNHNV, YYDKDF (reference sequence). The CDR3 region has the DNA TGTGCCACCAGCAGAGGCCGGGACAGGAGGATGGAGCAGTACTTC. This encodes CATSRGRDRRMEQYF. Full variable domain (remainder filled in from reference TRBV15 and TRBJ2-4): DAMVIQNPRYQVTQFGKPVTLSCSQTLNHNVMYWYQQKSSQAPKLLFHYYDKDFNNEADTPDNFQSRRPNTSFCFLDIRSPGLGDTAMYLCATSRGRDRRMEQYFGAGTRLSVL.

This chain connects TRBV20-1 to TRBJ2-7, with a weak D call TRBD2 (7 bases). The V end was cut by 5 bases, the J end by 1 base, with 15 bases between. CDR3 length: 14 amino acids. Germline V gene lookup returns CDR1 DFQATT and CDR2 SNEGSKA (reference sequence). CDR3 bases: TGCAGTGCTCAGGGGCGAGCGGGATCCTACGAGCAGTACTTC. Its translation: CSAQGRAGSYEQYF.

The rearrangement uses TRBV21-1 and TRBJ2-1. TRBV21-1 is assigned pseudogene status. The CDR3 is made up of 14 amino acids. The CDR3 region is CASPDPGSYNEQFF. The CDR3 DNA sequence: TGTGCCAGCCCAGACCCAGGCTCCTACAATGAGCAGTTCTTC.

The chain uses TRBV20-1 and TRBJ1-4; unclear D gene. V was clipped by 2 bases and J by 7 bases, with 5 bases between them. The CDR3 consists of 11 residues. Germline V gene lookup returns CDR1 DFQATT and CDR2 SNEGSKA (reference sequence). The CDR3 is CSARNGEKLFF. The CDR3 DNA follows: TGCAGTGCTAGAAACGGTGAAAAACTGTTTTTT.

V usage is TRBV20-1 and J usage is TRBJ1-3; D ambiguous. Germline loops: CDR1 DFQATT, CDR2 SNEGSKA (reference sequence). V dropped 5 bases and J dropped 1 base, with 12 bases sitting between them. The CDR3 sequence is 14 residues long. DNA for the CDR3: TGCAGTGCTTTCTCTACCATATCTGGAAACACCATATATTTT. Translated: CSAFSTISGNTIYF.

A note on this clonotype: An end of the junction differs from the germline gene, which may be a read error. The J gene is TRBJ2-3, the V gene TRBV18, with no clear D. CDR3 length equals 15 residues. Per germline, CDR1 KGHSH and CDR2 LQKENI. CDR3 sequence (DNA): TGTGCCAGCCCACCAGACCGCCATAGCACAGATACGCAGTATTTT. This codes for CASPPDRHSTDTQYF. Based on the CDR3 plus reference TRBV18 and TRBJ2-3, the full variable domain is NAGVMQNPRHLVRRRGQEARLRCSPMKGHSHVYWYRQLPEEGLKFMVYLQKENIIDESGMPKERFSAEFPKEGPSILRIQQVVRGDSAAYFCASPPDRHSTDTQYFGPGTRLTVL.

This clonotype was detected only a few times. J is TRBJ2-3 and V is TRBV7-9; D is unclear. The germline CDR1 and CDR2 sequences are SEHNR and FQNEAQ (reference sequence). The germline V and J ends were trimmed by 8 bases and 5 bases, with 8 bases remaining between them. This CDR3 has 11 amino acids. The CDR3 sequence is CASSTGDTQYF. In DNA, the CDR3 is TGTGCCAGCTCAACCGGAGATACGCAGTATTTT.

The chain has TRBV12-3 or TRBV12-4 and TRBJ2-3, with D uncertain. Deletions cut 2 bases from V and 4 bases from J, with 7 bases between. The length of the CDR3 is 13 residues. The CDR3 reads CASSLRSADTQYF. The CDR3 nucleotides are TGTGCCAGCAGTTTAAGGTCTGCAGATACGCAGTATTTT.

V gene TRBV11-2 combines with J gene TRBJ2-7; 8 nucleotides agree with TRBD1. V gave up 5 bases and J gave up 1 base; unmatched junction bases: 16. Germline V gives CDR1 SGHAT, CDR2 FQNNGV. This CDR3 has 18 amino acids. CDR3 region: CASSQRTGPSVRSYEQYF. DNA of the CDR3: TGTGCCAGCAGCCAGAGGACAGGGCCGTCAGTACGTTCCTACGAGCAGTACTTC.

This clonotype was seen only a few times. This chain connects TRBV12-3 or TRBV12-4 to TRBJ2-5; 10 bases agree with TRBD2. The CDR3 is 16 amino acids. Trimming at V came to 3 bases and at J to 1 base, leaving 5 bases not matched to a gene. The CDR3 is CASSFGVAGGQETQYF. In DNA form, the CDR3 reads TGTGCCAGCAGTTTTGGGGTAGCGGGGGGCCAAGAGACCCAGTACTTC.

The genes are TRBV19 and TRBJ2-6, with 8 bases identical to TRBD1. This CDR3 has 15 residues. In germline, CDR1 is LNHDA, CDR2 SQIVND (reference sequence). V lost 8 bases, J lost 2 bases, and 5 bases stayed unmatched. The CDR3 spells CASSGGAAGANVLTF. The DNA of the CDR3 is TGTGCCAGTTCAGGGGGCGCAGCTGGGGCCAACGTCCTGACTTTC.

The chain carries TRBV3-1 and TRBJ2-5, with TRBD1 matching 9 bases. The CDR3 is 17 amino acids. The V and J ends lost 0 bases and 11 bases, in that order; junction bases with no gene match: 16. CDR1 is LGHDT and CDR2 is YNNKEL in the germline V gene (reference sequence). CDR3 DNA: TGTGCCAGCAGCCAAGATCCCGGGACAGGGCTAAACAATGAGCAGTACTTC. This encodes CASSQDPGTGLNNEQYF.

The CDR3 coding sequence is TGCGCCAGCAGCTTGGATACTAGCCTCAATGAGCAGTTCTTC. Protein: CASSLDTSLNEQFF. This chain links TRBV5-1 with TRBJ2-1, with a possible D match to TRBD2 (6 bases). The CDR3 sequence is 14 residues long. Trimming stripped 0 bases from V and 6 bases from J, with 10 bases between. In germline, CDR1 is SGHRS, CDR2 YFSETQ.

V gene TRBV5-4 combines with J gene TRBJ2-1, with 7 bases aligning to TRBD2. V was clipped by 6 bases and J by 0 bases; unmatched bases: 6. Germline V CDR1 and CDR2: SGHNT, YYREEE (reference sequence). The CDR3 sequence is 15 residues long. This chain's CDR3 is CASNPGGDSYNEQFF. CDR3 DNA sequence: TGTGCCAGCAACCCGGGGGGAGACTCCTACAATGAGCAGTTCTTC.

V gene TRBV10-2 combines with J gene TRBJ2-1; TRBD1 might be the D (6 bases). The germline V and J ends were trimmed by 0 bases and 7 bases, with 19 bases remaining between them. Germline V CDR1 and CDR2: WSHSY, SAAADI. The CDR3 sequence is 17 residues long. CDR3: CASSESYGGAGRNEQFF. The CDR3 bases are TGCGCCAGCAGTGAGTCTTATGGGGGCGCCGGTAGAAATGAGCAGTTCTTC.

This clonotype is a singleton in its sample. V gene TRBV7-3 combines with J gene TRBJ2-1, with 8 bases that match TRBD1. J gave up 9 bases and V 4 bases, and 5 bases lay outside the gene matches. This CDR3 has 13 amino acids. The germline V gene encodes CDR1 SGHTA and CDR2 FQGTGA. The CDR3: CASSSTGVGEQFF. CDR3 DNA: TGTGCCAGCAGCTCGACAGGGGTGGGTGAGCAGTTCTTC.

This clonotype was counted between two and nine times. The rearrangement uses TRBV7-2 and TRBJ1-2; D not resolved. The CDR3 sequence is 14 residues long. V was pared by 5 bases and J by 3 bases, with 13 bases between. Germline V lookup: CDR1 SGHTA, CDR2 FQGNSA. As DNA, the CDR3 is TGTGCCAGCAGCCCAGAAATGGGCGACTATGGCTACACCTTC. It codes for CASSPEMGDYGYTF.